Shown below are 15 T cell receptor beta chains from a single sample sequenced in a study of cytomegalovirus exposure and HLA in healthy donors. In the PCR, 60 Vbeta and 13 Jbeta primers were used. Measured with immunoSEQ multiplex PCR; TCRdb has only the in-frame clones, and not every one. Among some 110,000 clones listed, around 85% were seen once. The sequenced sample was PBMCs. The receptor source for this set is a young man in good health and CMV-seronegative.

V and J are TRBV9 and TRBJ2-1; 8 bases align to TRBD2. The J segment lost 1 base and the V segment lost 3 bases, leaving 12 bases of the junction unmatched. CDR1 and CDR2 from the germline V gene are SGDLS and YYNGEE. This CDR3 has 18 residues. The CDR3 DNA sequence: TGTGCCAGCAGCGCCCGATGGGTGGGCGGGGGGTCCTACAATGAGCAGTTCTTC. This codes for CASSARWVGGGSYNEQFF.

This chain connects TRBV10-3 to TRBJ1-2; D is unclear. This CDR3 has 11 amino acids. Trimming cost V 3 bases and J 4 bases, with 3 bases left between them. The germline V gene has CDR1 ENHRY and CDR2 SYGVKD. Here the CDR3 reads CAISELYGYTF. CDR3 in DNA: TGTGCCATCAGTGAACTCTATGGCTACACCTTC.

The chain joins TRBV6-4 to TRBJ2-7, with D maybe TRBD1 (6 bases). Germline V lookup: CDR1 MRHNA, CDR2 SNTAGT. Trimming pared 6 bases from V and 5 bases from J, leaving 11 bases between. The CDR3 totals 12 residues. This CDR3 is CASSRGTHEQYF. CDR3 DNA sequence: TGTGCCAGCAGCAGGGGCACCCACGAGCAGTACTTC.

This rearrangement joins TRBV2 to TRBJ2-7, with 9 bases that match TRBD1. CDR3 size: 14 residues. J lost 3 bases, V lost 5 bases, and 5 bases had no gene match. In germline, CDR1 is SNHLY, CDR2 FYNNEI. CDR3 in amino acids: CASSTYRGLYEQYF. CDR3 bases: TGTGCCAGCAGTACCTACAGGGGGCTCTACGAGCAGTACTTC.

This chain uses TRBV13 with TRBJ1-2, with no clear D. V lost 0 bases, J lost 2 bases, and 4 bases lay in between. The CDR3 runs 13 residues. Germline V gene data show CDR1 as PRHDT and CDR2 as FYEKMQ (reference sequence). The CDR3, as DNA: TGTGCCAGCAGCTTAGGCAGAAACTATGGCTACACCTTC. Protein product: CASSLGRNYGYTF.

The chain carries TRBV6-1 and TRBJ2-3; 12 nucleotides align to TRBD2. Germline V gene lookup returns CDR1 MNHNS and CDR2 SASEGT. The CDR3 spans 17 residues. Unmatched junction bases numbered 7, after V lost 2 bases and J lost 4 bases. In nucleotides, the CDR3 is TGTGCCAGCAGTGAACCGGCCGGGACTAGCGGGCCAGATACGCAGTATTTT. It encodes CASSEPAGTSGPDTQYF.

The rearrangement joins TRBV4-3 to TRBJ1-2; tentatively, D is TRBD1 (5 bases). From germline, CDR1 is LGHNA and CDR2 YSLEER. The CDR3 has 15 residues. V was shortened by 0 bases and J by 3 bases, with 11 bases between the two germline ends. The CDR3 nucleotides are TGCGCCAGCAGCCAAGATGGGGGGGAACACTATGGCTACACCTTC. Its translation is CASSQDGGEHYGYTF.

Written as DNA, the CDR3 is TGTGCCAGCAGCGTAGATCACGGCTCCTACGAGCAGTACTTC. Protein sequence: CASSVDHGSYEQYF. The chain uses TRBV9 and TRBJ2-7; D gene unclear. The CDR3 runs 14 residues. The V and J ends lost 0 bases and 0 bases respectively, with 7 bases between them. CDR1 is SGDLS, CDR2 YYNGEE, per germline.

The chain uses TRBV11-2 and TRBJ2-7; possibly TRBD1 for D (6 bases). Trimming took 5 bases from V and 1 from J, leaving 15 bases between them. This CDR3 spans 15 amino acids. Germline CDR1 is SGHAT and CDR2 is FQNNGV. The CDR3, as DNA: TGTGCCAGCAGCCCCGGGACACGCGGTTCCTACGAGCAGTACTTC. It specifies CASSPGTRGSYEQYF. The full variable domain, its missing parts supplied by reference TRBV11-2 and TRBJ2-7, is EAGVAQSPRYKIIEKRQSVAFWCNPISGHATLYWYQQILGQGPKLLIQFQNNGVVDDSQLPKDRFSAERLKGVDSTLKIQPAKLEDSAVYLCASSPGTRGSYEQYFGPGTRLTVT.

The V gene is TRBV30, the J gene TRBJ2-7, with TRBD2 matching 7 bases. J lost 1 base, V lost 0 bases, and 6 bases had no gene match. This CDR3 is built from 15 residues. In germline, CDR1 is GTSNPN, CDR2 SVGIG (reference sequence). The CDR3 loop is CAWSVDSGGSYEQYF. The CDR3, as DNA: TGTGCCTGGAGTGTAGATTCGGGGGGTTCCTACGAGCAGTACTTC.

The chain has TRBV4-1 and TRBJ2-1, with 15 bases lining up with TRBD2. V trimming: 2 bases; J trimming: 4 bases; junction bases outside the gene matches: 6. The CDR3 runs to 18 residues. CDR1 is MGHRA and CDR2 is YSYEKL in the germline V gene. CDR3 sequence: CASSQSYGTSGGYNEQFF. The CDR3 bases are TGCGCCAGCAGCCAATCGTACGGGACTAGCGGGGGGTACAATGAGCAGTTCTTC.

This clone was seen only once. The gene calls are TRBV28 and TRBJ1-1; D is possibly TRBD1 (5 bases). Deletions cut 1 base from V and 0 bases from J, with 9 bases between. This CDR3 spans 15 amino acids. Per germline, CDR1 MDHEN and CDR2 SYDVKM. CDR3 residues: CASSLFQGVNTEAFF. The CDR3 DNA reads as TGTGCCAGCAGTTTATTTCAGGGCGTGAACACTGAAGCTTTCTTT. Supplemented by reference TRBV28 and TRBJ1-1, the full variable domain reads DVKVTQSSRYLVKRTGEKVFLECVQDMDHENMFWYRQDPGLGLRLIYFSYDVKMKEKGDIPEGYSVSREKKERFSLILESASTNQTSMYLCASSLFQGVNTEAFFGQGTRLTVV.

This clone was detected only a few times. As DNA, the CDR3 is TGTGCCAGCAGCTTAGGCGGCGGTACCTACGAGCAGTACTTC. Translated, it gives CASSLGGGTYEQYF. This sequence joins TRBV7-2 and TRBJ2-7; D is uncertain. V lost 1 base and J 2 bases, leaving 9 bases between the germline ends. Looked up from germline, CDR1 is SGHTA and CDR2 is FQGNSA. This CDR3 has 14 residues.

This sequence joins TRBV28 and TRBJ1-6; 7 bases are a match to TRBD1. V shed 5 bases, J shed 7 bases, and the junction held 5 bases outside the gene matches. Germline-derived CDR1 and CDR2 are MDHEN and SYDVKM. The CDR3 runs to 14 residues. CDR3 residues: CASSVTGKNSPLHF. The CDR3 DNA reads TGTGCCAGCAGTGTGACAGGGAAGAATTCACCCCTCCACTTT.

The rearrangement links TRBV5-1 to TRBJ1-4, with 8 bases that match TRBD1. The CDR3 totals 18 residues. Per germline, CDR1 SGHRS and CDR2 YFSETQ. V trimming: 1 base; J trimming: 0 bases; junction bases outside the gene matches: 8. The CDR3 loop reads CASSLTGGGLTTNEKLFF. DNA for the CDR3: TGCGCCAGCAGCTTGACAGGGGGGGGACTTACAACTAATGAAAAACTGTTTTTT.